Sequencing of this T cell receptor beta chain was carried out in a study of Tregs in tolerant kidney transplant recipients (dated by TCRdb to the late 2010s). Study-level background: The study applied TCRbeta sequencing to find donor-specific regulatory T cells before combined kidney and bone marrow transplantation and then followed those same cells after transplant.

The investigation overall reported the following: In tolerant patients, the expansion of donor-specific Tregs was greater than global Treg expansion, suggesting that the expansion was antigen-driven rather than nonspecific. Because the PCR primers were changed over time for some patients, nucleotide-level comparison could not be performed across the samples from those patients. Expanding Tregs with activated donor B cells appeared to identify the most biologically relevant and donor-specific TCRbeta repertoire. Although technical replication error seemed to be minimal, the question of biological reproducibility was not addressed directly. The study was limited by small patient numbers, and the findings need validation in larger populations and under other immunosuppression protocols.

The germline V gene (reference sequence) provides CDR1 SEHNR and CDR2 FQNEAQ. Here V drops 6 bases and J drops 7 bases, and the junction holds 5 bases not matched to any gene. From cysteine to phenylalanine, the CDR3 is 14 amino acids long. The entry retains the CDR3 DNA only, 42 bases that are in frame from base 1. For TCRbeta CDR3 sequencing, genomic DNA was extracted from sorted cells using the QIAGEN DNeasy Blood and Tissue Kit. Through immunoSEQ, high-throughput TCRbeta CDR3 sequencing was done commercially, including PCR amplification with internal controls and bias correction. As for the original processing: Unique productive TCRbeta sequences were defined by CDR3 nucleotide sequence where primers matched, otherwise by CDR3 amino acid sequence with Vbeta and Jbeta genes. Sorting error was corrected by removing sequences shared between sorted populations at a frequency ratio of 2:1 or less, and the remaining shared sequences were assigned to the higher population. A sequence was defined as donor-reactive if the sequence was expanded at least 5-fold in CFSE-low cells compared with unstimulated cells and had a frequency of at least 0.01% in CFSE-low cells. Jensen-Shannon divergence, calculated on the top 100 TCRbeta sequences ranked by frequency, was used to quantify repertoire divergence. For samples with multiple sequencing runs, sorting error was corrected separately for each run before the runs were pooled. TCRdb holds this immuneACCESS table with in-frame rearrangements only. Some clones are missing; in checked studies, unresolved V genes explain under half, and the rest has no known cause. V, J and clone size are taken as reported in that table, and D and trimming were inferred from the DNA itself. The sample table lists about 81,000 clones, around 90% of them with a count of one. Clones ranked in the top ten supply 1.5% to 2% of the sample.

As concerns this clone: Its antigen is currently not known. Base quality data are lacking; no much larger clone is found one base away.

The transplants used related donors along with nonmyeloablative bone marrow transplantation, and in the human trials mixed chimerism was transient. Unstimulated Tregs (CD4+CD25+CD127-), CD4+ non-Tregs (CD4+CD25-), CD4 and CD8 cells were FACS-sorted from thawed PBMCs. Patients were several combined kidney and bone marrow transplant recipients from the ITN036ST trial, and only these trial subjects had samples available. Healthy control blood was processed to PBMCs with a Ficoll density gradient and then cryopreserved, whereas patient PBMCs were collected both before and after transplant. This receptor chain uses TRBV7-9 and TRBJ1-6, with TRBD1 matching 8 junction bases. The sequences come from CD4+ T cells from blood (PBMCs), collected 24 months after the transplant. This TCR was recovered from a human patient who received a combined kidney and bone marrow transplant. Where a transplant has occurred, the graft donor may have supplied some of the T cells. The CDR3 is CASRKTGVNSPLHF. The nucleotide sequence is TGTGCCAGCAGAAAGACAGGGGTGAATTCACCCCTCCACTTT.